This T cell receptor (beta chain) emerged from a study of blood T cell repertoires in COVID-19. In the original analysis: Estimation of nucleated cell counts was performed using reference gene primer amplification. TCRdb keeps only in-frame clones here, not all; method: immunoSEQ multiplex PCR. V and J calls and clone size are copied from that table; D and trimming were computed from the DNA. This table holds about 27,000 clones, 90% to 95% found once. This TCR derives from a human donor with active COVID-19. The donor label of this sample is uncertain. Sequenced input: peripheral blood.

In nucleotides, the CDR3 is TGTGCCAGCACGCAAGGGCAGGGGAACTACGAGCAGTACTTC. This gives the protein CASTQGQGNYEQYF. The J gene is TRBJ2-7, the V gene TRBV2, with D maybe TRBD1 (6 bases). Trimming cost V 7 bases and J 3 bases, with 16 bases left between them. The CDR3 loop spans 14 amino acids. The germline gives CDR1 SNHLY, CDR2 FYNNEI.